This TCR beta chain was recorded in a study of shared clonotypes between healthy human individuals. The wider study: CD8 memory received one plate per donor, CD8 naive two, CD4 memory three and CD4 naive three.

The germline CDR1 and CDR2 sequences are ENHRY and SYGVKD. The CDR3 has 15 residues. At deep level, the assay was performed. The data were produced by immunoSEQ multiplex PCR, yet TCRdb's version contains in-frame clones alone and is incomplete. The sample carries some 1 million clones, 75% recorded once. Of note for this clone: A much larger clone lies one base from this, so it may be a read error. The sample has other DNA sequences that encode this CDR3 too.

Splitting the CD4+ cells yielded a CD45RA+ naive subset and a CD45RA-negative memory subset. V gene TRBV10-3 combines with J gene TRBJ1-1; D possibly corresponds to TRBD1 (6 bases). Sequenced sample: memory CD4+ T cells sorted from blood. Noted subset: CD45RA-negative fraction. The sequence derives from a man aged 18 to 30 in good health. CDR3 protein: CAISESTRGYTEAFF. CDR3 coding DNA: TGTGCCATCAGTGAGTCAACCAGGGGCTACACTGAAGCTTTTTTT.